Listed below are T cell receptor beta chains from one sample, sequenced in a study of blood T cell repertoires in COVID-19. Method: immunoSEQ multiplex PCR; TCRdb's copy keeps in-frame clones and lacks some. The data show a few hundred thousand clones, about nine tenths seen once. Material: PBMCs or T cells enriched from blood (not recorded which). These receptors were collected from a woman between 40 and 55 years old with acute COVID-19. CDR3s include the opening cysteine and the closing phenylalanine or tryptophan. The D gene is left open where the match is weak. Size values are once, few and many counts, or a class for expanded clones, and some rows have none.

clone_size	j_call	v_call	d_call	cdr3_aa	cdr3_nt
NA	TRBJ2-1	TRBV6-2/TRBV6-3	NA	CASSYDTYNEQFF	TGTGCCAGCAGTTACGACACGTACAATGAGCAGTTCTTC
NA	TRBJ1-4	TRBV5-1	NA	CASSLEGRNNEKLFF	TGCGCCAGCAGCTTGGAAGGGAGGAATAATGAAAAACTGTTTTTT
NA	TRBJ1-5	TRBV6-2/TRBV6-3	TRBD1	CASSLGTGSNQPQHF	TGTGCCAGCAGTCTTGGGACAGGGTCTAATCAGCCCCAGCATTTT
NA	TRBJ2-2	TRBV30	TRBD2	CACGRGPGELFF	TGTGCCTGTGGGAGGGGACCCGGGGAGCTGTTTTTT
NA	TRBJ1-6	TRBV29-1	NA	CSVEIRRGSPLHF	TGCAGCGTTGAAATACGGCGGGGTTCACCCCTCCACTTT
NA	TRBJ1-3	TRBV6-5	NA	CASSYSHTTGNTIYF	TGTGCCAGCAGTTACTCACACACCACTGGAAACACCATATATTTT
once	TRBJ2-4	TRBV27	NA	CASREQLGKNIQYF	TGTGCCAGCAGGGAACAGCTTGGCAAAAACATTCAGTACTTC
NA	TRBJ1-1	TRBV7-2	NA	CASSPDSLMNTEAFF	TGTGCCAGCAGCCCGGACAGCTTAATGAACACTGAAGCTTTCTTT
NA	TRBJ2-4	TRBV5-1	TRBD1	CASSLDRGQGIQYF	TGCGCCAGCAGCTTAGACAGGGGGCAAGGCATTCAGTACTTC
NA	TRBJ2-5	TRBV27	NA	CASSSGDGYQETQYF	TGTGCCAGCAGTTCAGGGGACGGATACCAAGAGACCCAGTACTTC
NA	TRBJ1-1	TRBV15	NA	CATSRRRGAGNTEAFF	TGTGCCACCAGCCGCCGAAGAGGCGCTGGAAACACTGAAGCTTTCTTT
few	TRBJ1-5	TRBV10-3	NA	CAISEMVRGGRSNQPQHF	TGTGCCATCAGTGAGATGGTAAGGGGCGGACGAAGCAATCAGCCCCAGCATTTT
NA	TRBJ2-7	TRBV3-1/TRBV3-2	TRBD1	CASSQEDRGGVYTYEQYF	TGTGCCAGTAGCCAAGAAGACAGGGGGGGAGTCTATACCTACGAGCAGTACTTC
NA	TRBJ2-4	TRBV9	TRBD2	CASSAGLAGDEAKNIQYF	TGTGCCAGCAGCGCGGGACTAGCGGGGGATGAGGCCAAAAACATTCAGTACTTC
NA	TRBJ2-2	TRBV10-3	NA	CAISESGGTGELFF	TGTGCCATCAGTGAGTCGGGGGGCACCGGGGAGCTGTTTTTT
NA	TRBJ1-5	TRBV19	TRBD1	CASNRDRGDRKPQHF	TGTGCCAGTAACCGGGACAGGGGGGATAGGAAGCCCCAGCATTTT
NA	TRBJ1-6	TRBV30	NA	CAWSSPGSSYNSPLHF	TGTGCCTGGAGTTCCCCGGGGAGCTCCTATAATTCACCCCTCCACTTT
NA	TRBJ2-1	TRBV24-1	TRBD2	CATSDFKLAGYEQFF	TGTGCCACCAGTGATTTTAAACTAGCGGGCTATGAGCAGTTCTTC
NA	TRBJ2-1	TRBV27	NA	CASSGPRAAPMQFF	TGTGCCAGCAGTGGCCCCAGGGCGGCCCCGATGCAGTTCTTC
NA	TRBJ2-7	TRBV5-4	NA	CASSLASRLNEQYF	TGTGCCAGCAGCTTGGCCTCGAGGTTGAACGAGCAGTACTTC
NA	TRBJ1-5	TRBV4-3	TRBD1	CASSQAVGTVLNSNQPQHF	TGCGCCAGCAGCCAAGCCGTTGGGACAGTCCTAAATAGCAATCAGCCCCAGCATTTT
once	TRBJ2-7	TRBV7-8	NA	CASSLAVGASYEQYF	TGTGCCAGCAGCTTAGCGGTGGGCGCCTCCTACGAGCAGTACTTC
NA	TRBJ2-7	TRBV5-1	TRBD2	CASSFSGGSSYEQYF	TGCGCCAGCAGCTTTAGCGGGGGCAGCTCCTACGAGCAGTACTTC
NA	TRBJ2-3	TRBV20-1	NA	CSASSRTGGDTDTQYF	TGCAGTGCTAGTTCCCGGACAGGCGGGGACACAGATACGCAGTATTTT
NA	TRBJ2-2	TRBV19	TRBD1	CASRGQGRGSGELFF	TGTGCCAGTAGAGGACAGGGAAGGGGGTCCGGGGAGCTGTTTTTT
NA	TRBJ1-2	TRBV3-1/TRBV3-2	NA	CASSPSRQLGHGYTF	TGTGCCAGCAGCCCCTCCCGACAGCTCGGGCATGGCTACACCTTC
NA	TRBJ1-1	TRBV7-9	TRBD1	CASSSVGQEAFF	TGTGCCAGCAGCTCGGTGGGACAGGAAGCTTTCTTT
few	TRBJ1-5	TRBV12-5	TRBD1	CASGGDLTGVSNQPQHF	TGTGCTAGTGGTGGGGACCTGACAGGGGTTAGCAATCAGCCCCAGCATTTT
NA	TRBJ2-1	TRBV9	NA	CASGREQFF	TGTGCCAGTGGGCGTGAGCAGTTCTTC
NA	TRBJ2-1	TRBV2	TRBD2	CASSEVGGPFNEQFF	TGTGCCAGCAGTGAAGTGGGAGGGCCTTTCAATGAGCAGTTCTTC
NA	TRBJ1-2	TRBV5-6	TRBD1	CASSLAGQGISSGYTF	TGTGCCAGCAGCTTGGCGGGACAGGGCATTAGTTCTGGCTACACCTTC
NA	TRBJ1-1	TRBV9	NA	CASSPTRVGAEAFF	TGTGCCAGCAGCCCGACTCGGGTGGGTGCTGAAGCTTTCTTT
NA	TRBJ1-6	TRBV7-2	TRBD1	CASSSTGVRNSPLHF	TGTGCCAGCAGCTCGACAGGGGTGCGGAATTCACCCCTCCACTTT
NA	TRBJ2-3	TRBV5-1	NA	CASSFHRSGATDTQYF	TGCGCCAGCAGCTTTCATCGGTCGGGAGCGACAGATACGCAGTATTTT
NA	TRBJ1-2	TRBV27	NA	CASSLFAGLGGYTF	TGTGCCAGCAGTTTATTCGCAGGGTTGGGTGGCTACACCTTC
NA	TRBJ1-6	TRBV28	TRBD1	CASSSGGRSYNSPLHF	TGTGCCAGCAGTTCAGGGGGAAGGTCCTATAATTCACCCCTCCACTTT
few	TRBJ1-4	TRBV18	TRBD1	CASSQGAGEKLFF	TGTGCCAGCTCACAGGGGGCAGGGGAAAAACTGTTTTTT
few	TRBJ1-1	TRBV9	NA	CASSVGVLRQGRTEAFF	TGTGCCAGCAGCGTAGGAGTATTGAGGCAGGGCAGAACTGAAGCTTTCTTT
NA	TRBJ1-6	TRBV6-6	NA	CASSPGVNNSPLHF	TGTGCCAGCAGCCCAGGGGTTAACAATTCACCCCTCCACTTT
NA	TRBJ1-3	TRBV7-2	TRBD1	CASSLPTGVGGNTIYF	TGTGCCAGCAGCCTTCCTACAGGGGTGGGAGGAAACACCATATATTTT
few	TRBJ1-6	TRBV5-1	TRBD1	CASSGKTGLNSPLHF	TGCGCCAGCAGCGGCAAGACAGGGCTTAATTCACCCCTCCACTTT